These T cell receptor beta chains were read from a single sample in a study of T cells after yellow fever vaccination. TCRdb ran MiXCR on the 5' RACE reads and lists one entry per CDR3 protein. The sample carries fewer than 400,000 distinct CDR3 sequences, about 10% recorded once. This specimen consisted of CD4+ T cells sorted from PBMCs, obtained 45 days after the yellow fever booster vaccination. Receptor source: a man between 18 and 35 years old who received the YFV17D yellow fever vaccine. Both conserved end residues are part of each CDR3. A D gene is named only where the DNA matches it firmly. Rows may omit the clone size; those that give it use once, few, many or a size class.

length	V	size	D	J	DNA	CDR3
12	TRBV12-3/TRBV12-4	many	-	TRBJ2-5	TGTGCCAGCAGTTTCATGGGAGAGACCCAGTACTTC	CASSFMGETQYF
20	TRBV20-1	-	-	TRBJ2-3	TGCAGTGCTACCCGGGACAGGGGTTGGCTAGCGGGGGGCAGCACAGATACGCAGTATTTT	CSATRDRGWLAGGSTDTQYF
17	TRBV15	many	TRBD1	TRBJ2-4	TGTGCCACCAGCAGAGATCTGGCAGGGGGAGCCAAAAACATTCAGTACTTC	CATSRDLAGGAKNIQYF
15	TRBV7-9	-	-	TRBJ1-6	TGTGCCAGCAGCTTAGAGGGGGGGACTCCTTCACCCCTCCACTTT	CASSLEGGTPSPLHF
13	TRBV20-1	few	-	TRBJ2-1	TGCAGTGCTGGAGACAGGGGAGGGAATGAGCAGTTCTTC	CSAGDRGGNEQFF
14	TRBV27	many	TRBD1	TRBJ1-2	TGTGCCAGCAGTCCCCGGACAGGGAACTATGGCTACACCTTC	CASSPRTGNYGYTF
16	TRBV5-1	many	-	TRBJ2-3	TGCGCCAGCAGCCGTTACTCGGACTCCCTCGGGGATACGCAGTATTTT	CASSRYSDSLGDTQYF
16	TRBV5-4	few	TRBD2	TRBJ2-5	TGTGCCAGCAGCTTGGGGCTGGCTAGCGGAAGGGAGACCCAGTACTTC	CASSLGLASGRETQYF
14	TRBV15	-	-	TRBJ1-1	TGTGCCACCAGCAGAGGAGGGGAGAACACTGAAGCTTTCTTT	CATSRGGENTEAFF
15	TRBV12-3/TRBV12-4	-	-	TRBJ2-1	TGTGCCAGCAGTTTACCAGGGGTAATACGGGATGAGCAGTTCTTC	CASSLPGVIRDEQFF
15	TRBV14	-	-	TRBJ2-3	TGTGCCAGCAGCCAGGCCGGGTCTAGCCCAGATACGCAGTATTTT	CASSQAGSSPDTQYF
14	TRBV11-3	few	-	TRBJ2-5	TGTGCCAGCAGCTTAGAGCCGGGAACGGAGACCCAGTACTTC	CASSLEPGTETQYF
13	TRBV12-5	-	-	TRBJ2-3	TGTGCTAGTGGTTTCCAGGCCGCGGATACGCAGTATTTT	CASGFQAADTQYF
12	TRBV12-3/TRBV12-4	-	-	TRBJ2-1	TGTGCCAGCAGTCCCAGGACAGCGGGGCAGTTCTTC	CASSPRTAGQFF
15	TRBV20-1	-	-	TRBJ1-1	TGCAGTGCACCCCCCAGGGGTTCAATGAACACTGAAGCTTTCTTT	CSAPPRGSMNTEAFF
19	TRBV7-9	many	-	TRBJ1-1	TGTGCCAGCAGCCCTAGAATCGGCCAGGGCAAAAAAGGATACACTGAAGCTTTCTTT	CASSPRIGQGKKGYTEAFF
16	TRBV9	-	TRBD2	TRBJ2-3	TGTGCCAGCAGCGGCTCTAGCGGGGGGGCGGCAGATACGCAGTATTTT	CASSGSSGGAADTQYF
14	TRBV7-2	many	-	TRBJ1-4	TGTGCCAGCAGGAGACAAGCTTTAATGAAAAGACTGTTTTTT	CASRRQALMKRLFF
15	TRBV20-1	few	-	TRBJ2-5	TGCAGTGCTAGAGGGGCGGGGGCTTCCCAAGAGACCCAGTACTTC	CSARGAGASQETQYF
14	TRBV14	-	-	TRBJ1-2	TGTGCCAGCAGCCAAGAGTTAGGACACCATGGCTACACCTTC	CASSQELGHHGYTF
20	TRBV6-5	-	-	TRBJ1-4	TGTGCCAGCAGTTACCGGTCCCCGACATTGAACAGGGTTGCTAATGAAAAACTGTTTTTT	CASSYRSPTLNRVANEKLFF
11	TRBV20-1	many	-	TRBJ1-1	TGCAGTAGGACATTGAACACTGAAGCTTTCTTT	CSRTLNTEAFF
14	TRBV30	-	-	TRBJ2-6	TGTGCCTGGAGTGTACAAGCAGGGGCCAACGTCCTGACTTTC	CAWSVQAGANVLTF
14	TRBV6-1	-	-	TRBJ1-4	TGTGCCAGCTCGACCTTCAGACTAGATGAAAAACTGTTTTTT	CASSTFRLDEKLFF
17	TRBV5-1	few	-	TRBJ1-1	TGCGCCAGCAGCCGTCTCCAGGGTCGGCCGAGGTTCACTGAAGCTTTCTTT	CASSRLQGRPRFTEAFF
15	TRBV28	-	TRBD1	TRBJ1-1	TGTGCCAGCACAATTCCGGGACAGGGGACCTACAGGGCTTTCTTT	CASTIPGQGTYRAFF
16	TRBV3-1	many	TRBD2	TRBJ2-1	TGTGCCAGCAGCCGACTAGCGGGCCGCTCCTACAATGAGCAGTTCTTC	CASSRLAGRSYNEQFF
12	TRBV30	many	-	TRBJ2-7	TGTGCCCGGGATGGGGGACTCTACGAGCAGTACTTC	CARDGGLYEQYF
14	TRBV6-6	-	-	TRBJ2-3	TGTGCCAGCAGGATTGGACCTCGCTCAGCAACGCAGTATTTT	CASRIGPRSATQYF
15	TRBV5-1	-	-	TRBJ2-3	TGCGCCAGCAGCTGGAATAAAGGCCGAACAGATACGCAGTATTTT	CASSWNKGRTDTQYF
15	TRBV4-3	few	-	TRBJ2-3	TGCGCCAGCAGCCCCATGAGCGGACTGCGGGATACGCAGTATTTT	CASSPMSGLRDTQYF
14	TRBV10-2	few	-	TRBJ2-3	TGCGCCAGCAGATCCGGGACTCCTTCGCCCCCGCAGTATTTT	CASRSGTPSPPQYF
17	TRBV11-2	many	TRBD1	TRBJ2-1	TGTGCCAGCAGAGTTGGGGGGACAGGGGGGGATTACAATGAGCAGTTCTTC	CASRVGGTGGDYNEQFF
17	TRBV7-8	-	-	TRBJ2-6	TGTGCCAGCAGCTTAGCCGGGCGAGGAACTGGGGCCAACGTCCTGACTTTC	CASSLAGRGTGANVLTF
17	TRBV28	few	TRBD1	TRBJ1-1	TGTGCCAGCAGGGGGTCGGGACAGGGCCTAATTAACACTGAAGCTTTCTTT	CASRGSGQGLINTEAFF
14	TRBV28	-	-	TRBJ2-1	TGTGCCAGCACCCGGTCGGTCGCCGGCAGGGGTGGGTTCTTC	CASTRSVAGRGGFF
16	TRBV2	-	TRBD2	TRBJ2-1	TGTGCCAGCAGCGCCCGAGGGTCTAGCGGGGTGAATGAGCAGTTCTTC	CASSARGSSGVNEQFF
16	TRBV7-2	many	TRBD2	TRBJ2-3	TGTGCCAGCAGCCAGATGGGACTAGCGATGACAGATACGCAGTATTTT	CASSQMGLAMTDTQYF
16	TRBV25-1	-	TRBD1	TRBJ2-2	TGTGCCAGCAGTGCAGCCGGGACAGGGGAAGTCGGGGAGCTGTTTTTT	CASSAAGTGEVGELFF
17	TRBV7-8	-	-	TRBJ2-1	TGTGCCAGCAGCCACGACGAGGGACCTAGCTCCTACAATGAGCAGTTCTTC	CASSHDEGPSSYNEQFF
13	TRBV7-3	many	-	TRBJ1-1	TGTGCCAGCAGCCCTTCGGGGAACACTGAAGCTTTCTTT	CASSPSGNTEAFF
14	TRBV11-2	-	-	TRBJ2-5	TGTGCCAGCAGCTTCCTCCCGGGGGGCGAGACCCAGTACTTC	CASSFLPGGETQYF
12	TRBV20-1	few	-	TRBJ1-4	TGCAGTGCTAGGGGGCTACAGGAAAAACTGTTTTTT	CSARGLQEKLFF
16	TRBV7-2	few	TRBD2	TRBJ2-3	TGTGCCAGCAGCTTAAATTCGGGGGGGGGCACAGATACGCAGTATTTT	CASSLNSGGGTDTQYF
14	TRBV5-1	-	-	TRBJ1-1	TGCGCCAGCAGCTTGGCATCTTTGAACACTGAAGCTTTCTTT	CASSLASLNTEAFF
15	TRBV6-1	-	-	TRBJ1-1	TGTGCCAGCCGCGAACCGGGAGCCCCCTCCACTGAAGCTTTCTTT	CASREPGAPSTEAFF
14	TRBV19	few	-	TRBJ1-2	TGTGCCAGTACCCCCCAGGACCTCCTCTATGGCTACACCTTC	CASTPQDLLYGYTF
15	TRBV7-2	-	-	TRBJ1-1	TGTGCCAGCAGCTTAGGAGTAGCAAGGAGCGCTGAAGCTTTCTTT	CASSLGVARSAEAFF
14	TRBV12-5	few	-	TRBJ1-1	TGTGCTAGTGGTTTGTCGGGGCCTGTGCTTAAAGCTTTCTTT	CASGLSGPVLKAFF
12	TRBV6-6	-	-	TRBJ2-7	TGTGCCAGCAGTCCGGGTTCCTACGAGCAGTACTTC	CASSPGSYEQYF
15	TRBV6-1	-	TRBD1	TRBJ1-5	TGTGCCAGCAGTGAGACCGGGACAGGGTCTCAGCCCCAGCATTTT	CASSETGTGSQPQHF
13	TRBV18	few	-	TRBJ1-1	TGTGCCAGCGCCGTGGGGGCGGAAACTGAAGCTTTCTTT	CASAVGAETEAFF
17	TRBV15	few	-	TRBJ2-1	TGTGCCACCAGCAGAGGGACCGGGGGGCTACCCTACAATGAGCAGTTCTTC	CATSRGTGGLPYNEQFF
17	TRBV18	-	TRBD2	TRBJ2-5	TGTGCCAGCTCACCCCTAGCGGGGGGGCCTCGCCAAGAGACCCAGTACTTC	CASSPLAGGPRQETQYF
15	TRBV20-1	few	-	TRBJ2-2	TGCAGTGCCCCGTTCGCTGGGCCGAACACCGGGGAGCTGTTTTTT	CSAPFAGPNTGELFF
12	TRBV24-1	few	-	TRBJ2-5	TGCCCGGGCAGGGAGATTATAGAGACCCAGTACTTC	CPGREIIETQYF
16	TRBV7-2	-	-	TRBJ2-5	TGTGCCAGCAGCATCCCTTTGGGACCACTCAAAGAGACCCAGTACTTC	CASSIPLGPLKETQYF
17	TRBV12-3/TRBV12-4	few	TRBD2	TRBJ2-3	TGTGCCAGCAGTCGACTAGCGGGGGGGCGGAGCACAGATACGCAGTATTTT	CASSRLAGGRSTDTQYF
13	TRBV24-1	few	-	TRBJ2-3	TGTGCCACCAGTGCTGAACAACCAGATACGCAGTATTTT	CATSAEQPDTQYF
13	TRBV15	-	-	TRBJ1-1	TGTGCCACCAGCAGAGATGCGGCCTCTGAAGCTTTCTTT	CATSRDAASEAFF